Included here is one T cell receptor (beta chain) sequence, with context. The antigen is undetermined. This CDR3 region has 15 residues. Per the germline V gene, CDR1 is SGHDN and CDR2 is FVKESK. The V and J ends lost 2 bases and 3 bases respectively, with 12 bases between them. The data were taken from a study of Ad26.COV2.S vaccination and SARS-CoV-2 variants. The table came from immunoSEQ multiplex PCR; TCRdb's copy has only in-frame clones and leaves some out. The sample has some 290,000 clones, roughly 80% seen once. The treatment denotes: over 15 received Ad26.COV2.S at low or high dose, single or two shots; 5 received placebo; per-sample allocation not given. Repertoires come from day 63 after the first vaccine or placebo injection. Study results and caveats: Measures of TCR breadth and depth may have fallen short of total T cell responses.

This receptor was taken from a person between 18 and 65 years old who received the Ad26.COV2.S COVID-19 vaccine or a placebo. Material: peripheral blood, obtained in a trial of Ad26.COV2.S vaccine versus placebo. The chain carries TRBV14 and TRBJ2-3; TRBD1 might be the D (5 bases). The CDR3 nucleotides are TGTGCCAGCAGCCAACTGGCAGGGTGGACAGATACGCAGTATTTT. Its protein product is CASSQLAGWTDTQYF.